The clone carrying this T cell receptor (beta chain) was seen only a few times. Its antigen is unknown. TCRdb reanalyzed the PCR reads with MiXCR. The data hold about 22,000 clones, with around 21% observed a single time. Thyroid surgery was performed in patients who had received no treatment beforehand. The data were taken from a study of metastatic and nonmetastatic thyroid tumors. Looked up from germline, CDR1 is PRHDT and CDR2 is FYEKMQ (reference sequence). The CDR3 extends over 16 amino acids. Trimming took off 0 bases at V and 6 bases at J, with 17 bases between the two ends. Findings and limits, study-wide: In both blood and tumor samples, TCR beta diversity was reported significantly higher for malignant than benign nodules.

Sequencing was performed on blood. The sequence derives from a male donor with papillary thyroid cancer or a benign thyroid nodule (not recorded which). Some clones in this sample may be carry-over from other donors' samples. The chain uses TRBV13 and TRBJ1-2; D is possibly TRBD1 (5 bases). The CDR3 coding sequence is TGTGCCAGCAGCTTAGGGTCCGGGACGGTTGGGGATGGCTACACCTTC. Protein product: CASSLGSGTVGDGYTF.